The 27 T cell receptor beta chains presented below share a single source sample, sequenced in a study of cytomegalovirus exposure and HLA in healthy donors. PCR was performed using 60 Vbeta and 13 Jbeta primers. Sequencing was performed with immunoSEQ multiplex PCR; in TCRdb, only in-frame clones are kept and a portion is missing. The data contain 180,000 or so clones, 86% of them singletons. Sequencing was performed on PBMCs. Receptors originate from a woman aged 25 to 39 in good health and CMV-seronegative.

The rearrangement uses TRBV28 and TRBJ1-2, with 8 positions matching TRBD1. Germline CDR1 and CDR2: MDHEN and SYDVKM. The CDR3 is made up of 13 amino acids. Losses at the gene ends were 4 bases for V and 8 bases for J; bases not matched to a gene: 6. This CDR3 is CASSSQGEEGYTF. The CDR3 DNA reads as TGTGCCAGCAGTTCACAGGGGGAAGAAGGCTACACCTTC.

The genes are TRBV6-1 and TRBJ2-1, with TRBD2 matching over 12 bases. The germline CDR1 and CDR2 sequences are MNHNS and SASEGT. V lost 2 bases to trimming and J lost 4 bases; unmatched junction nucleotides: 6. The CDR3 length is 17 residues. CDR3 residues: CASSELTGTSGYNEQFF. The CDR3 DNA reads as TGTGCCAGCAGTGAACTGACCGGGACTAGCGGGTACAATGAGCAGTTCTTC.

The chain links TRBV28 to TRBJ2-7; D is ambiguous. CDR1 is MDHEN and CDR2 is SYDVKM in the germline V gene. Trimming removed 3 bases at V and 3 bases at J, with 6 bases between. The CDR3 is made up of 12 amino acids. The CDR3 region is CASSLQYYEQYF. The CDR3 DNA follows: TGTGCCAGCAGTTTGCAGTACTACGAGCAGTACTTC.

This chain uses TRBV10-1 with TRBJ2-3; a weak D match, TRBD2 (5 bases). Germline V gene sequence: CDR1 WNHNN, CDR2 SYGVQD (reference sequence). The V end lost 5 bases, the J end lost 8 bases, and 14 bases lay between the germline ends. The CDR3 contains 13 residues. The CDR3: CASSPEGWGTQYF. The CDR3 coding sequence is TGCGCCAGCAGTCCCGAGGGTTGGGGTACGCAGTATTTT.

The chain joins TRBV11-3 to TRBJ2-1; D is perhaps TRBD1 (6 bases). The germline V and J ends were trimmed by 5 bases and 8 bases, with 13 bases remaining between them. Germline values: CDR1 SGHNT, CDR2 YENEEA. The CDR3 spans 13 residues. The CDR3 bases are TGTGCCAGCAGCCTCAGGGGAGTGGATGAGCAGTTCTTC. Amino acids: CASSLRGVDEQFF.

The V and J genes are TRBV6-1 and TRBJ1-2; D not certain. The CDR3 is 13 amino acids. V was cut by 2 bases and J by 5 bases, with 9 bases left in between. Per the germline V gene, CDR1 is MNHNS and CDR2 is SASEGT. The chain's CDR3 is CASSERAVYGYTF. The CDR3 nucleotides are TGTGCCAGCAGTGAAAGAGCGGTTTATGGCTACACCTTC.

The chain combines TRBV28 with TRBJ2-3, with 8 bases fitting TRBD2. This CDR3 region has 17 residues. CDR1 MDHEN and CDR2 SYDVKM come from the germline V gene. The J segment lost 0 bases and the V segment lost 3 bases, leaving 8 bases of the junction unmatched. In DNA form, the CDR3 reads TGTGCCAGCAGTTTGATAGCGGGGACCATAAGCACAGATACGCAGTATTTT. This gives the protein CASSLIAGTISTDTQYF.

The chain combines TRBV5-1 with TRBJ2-1; tentative D call: TRBD1 (5 bases). The CDR3 sequence is 14 residues long. From germline, CDR1 is SGHRS and CDR2 YFSETQ. V was shortened by 4 bases and J by 6 bases, with 14 bases between the two germline ends. Here the CDR3 reads CASSPDNFLNEQFF. CDR3 nucleotide sequence: TGCGCCAGCAGCCCGGACAATTTCCTCAATGAGCAGTTCTTC.

The rearrangement links TRBV6-5 to TRBJ1-5; D gene uncertain. The CDR3 is 13 amino acids. Germline V gene lookup returns CDR1 MNHEY and CDR2 SVGAGI. Trimming took 6 bases from V and 3 from J, leaving 9 bases between them. This chain's CDR3 is CASSFMANQPQHF. CDR3 DNA sequence: TGTGCCAGCAGCTTCATGGCCAATCAGCCCCAGCATTTT.

The genes are TRBV7-8 and TRBJ1-2, with 7 bases that match TRBD1. Germline CDR1 and CDR2: SGHVS and FQNEAQ. The CDR3 is made up of 13 amino acids. The J segment lost 7 bases and the V segment lost 5 bases, leaving 7 bases of the junction unmatched. The CDR3 loop reads CASSPYGDSGYTF. CDR3 nucleotides: TGTGCCAGCAGCCCCTACGGGGACAGTGGCTACACCTTC.

The rearrangement joins TRBV5-1 to TRBJ2-3; TRBD2 matches 11 bases. V shed 4 bases, J shed 3 bases, and the junction held 13 bases outside the gene matches. From germline, CDR1 is SGHRS and CDR2 YFSETQ. The CDR3 extends over 18 amino acids. The CDR3 reads CASSRLAGGLTETDTQYF. For the CDR3, the DNA is TGCGCCAGCAGCCGCCTAGCGGGAGGCCTAACAGAGACAGATACGCAGTATTTT.

Comments on this clone: This is likely a read error, given that the CDR3 carries no conserved phenylalanine or tryptophan at its end. The chain links TRBV5-6 to TRBJ1-2; D is possibly TRBD1 (5 bases). V lost 1 base and J lost 6, with 10 bases in between. This CDR3 contains 13 residues. Germline V gene data show CDR1 as SGHDT and CDR2 as YYEEEE. The CDR3 nucleotides are TGTGCCAGCAGCTTGAAGGGGCGCGATGGCTACACCCTC. Its translation: CASSLKGRDGYTL.

The chain carries TRBV7-8 and TRBJ2-7, with a weak D call TRBD1 (5 bases). V was clipped by 6 bases and J by 7 bases, with 10 bases between them. CDR1 and CDR2 (germline): SGHVS, FQNEAQ. This CDR3 comprises 11 residues. CDR3 nucleotide sequence: TGTGCCAGCAGTTTATCAGGGGAGCAGTACTTC. Translated, it gives CASSLSGEQYF.

V is TRBV29-1 and J is TRBJ2-7; D perhaps matches TRBD2 (6 bases). Deletions cut 4 bases from V and 3 bases from J, with 16 bases between. The CDR3 sequence is 14 residues long. Per the germline V gene, CDR1 is SQVTM and CDR2 is ANQGSEA. This chain's CDR3 is CSVVKTEEGYEQYF. CDR3 bases: TGCAGCGTTGTCAAGACCGAGGAGGGCTACGAGCAGTACTTC.

V usage is TRBV19 and J usage is TRBJ2-3, with 7 bases aligning to TRBD2. The J segment lost 8 bases and the V segment lost 5 bases, leaving 16 bases of the junction unmatched. Germline assignment: CDR1 LNHDA and CDR2 SQIVND (reference sequence). The CDR3 has 16 amino acids. CDR3: CASSGGGSGPGRTQYF. The DNA of the CDR3 is TGTGCCAGTAGTGGGGGGGGTAGCGGCCCTGGACGTACGCAGTATTTT.

The chain links TRBV5-1 to TRBJ1-1; 10 bases are a match to TRBD1. Germline loops: CDR1 SGHRS, CDR2 YFSETQ. The CDR3 is 15 amino acids. V lost 6 bases and J lost 4; bases outside the gene matches: 9. The CDR3 region has the DNA TGCGCCAGCACCCCTATGACAGGGGGCTTCACTGAAGCTTTCTTT. It encodes CASTPMTGGFTEAFF.

The chain couples TRBV4-1 to TRBJ2-1; TRBD2 matches 11 bases. The CDR3 sequence is 16 residues long. V was clipped by 1 base and J by 7 bases; unmatched bases: 6. Germline loops: CDR1 MGHRA, CDR2 YSYEKL. CDR3 loop: CASSQGTSGRWNEQFF. CDR3 nucleotides: TGCGCCAGCAGCCAAGGAACTAGCGGGAGATGGAATGAGCAGTTCTTC.

This clone appeared once. This rearrangement joins TRBV28 to TRBJ2-7; tentatively, D is TRBD2 (5 bases). The CDR3 runs 13 residues. The V and J ends lost 4 bases and 8 bases respectively, with 15 bases between them. Per germline, CDR1 MDHEN and CDR2 SYDVKM. The chain's CDR3 is CASSSGLAVKQYF. The CDR3 coding sequence is TGTGCCAGCAGTTCCGGGCTAGCAGTAAAGCAGTACTTC.

The CDR3, as DNA: TGTGCCAGCAGAGGGTGGGGAGTAGATACGCAGTATTTT. As protein: CASRGWGVDTQYF. The rearrangement uses TRBV27 and TRBJ2-3, with D tentatively TRBD2 (5 bases). The CDR3 totals 13 residues. V was cut by 6 bases and J by 5 bases, with 12 bases left in between. Germline CDR1 MNHEY, CDR2 SMNVEV (reference sequence).

The J gene is TRBJ2-1, the V gene TRBV5-4; possible D gene TRBD2, 6 bases. Germline V gene data show CDR1 as SGHNT and CDR2 as YYREEE (reference sequence). The CDR3 is 16 residues long. Trimming removed 5 bases from V and 2 bases from J, with 17 bases in between. The CDR3 spells CASSSGGTRTYNEQFF. DNA of the CDR3: TGTGCCAGCAGTTCCGGGGGAACGAGGACCTACAATGAGCAGTTCTTC.

This clone was observed a few times. The V gene is TRBV6-1, the J gene TRBJ2-7, with TRBD1 identical over 8 bases. After removal of 7 bases from V and 0 bases from J, the junction contained 8 bases not matched to a gene. The CDR3 runs 15 residues. Germline CDR1 and CDR2: MNHNS and SASEGT. CDR3 region: CASTPDRGSSYEQYF. For the CDR3, the DNA is TGTGCCAGCACCCCTGACAGGGGAAGCTCCTACGAGCAGTACTTC.

The V gene is TRBV5-1, the J gene TRBJ2-5, with TRBD1 matching 7 bases. CDR3 length equals 16 residues. After removal of 0 bases from V and 5 bases from J, the junction contained 10 bases not matched to a gene. CDR1 and CDR2 (germline): SGHRS, YFSETQ. This CDR3 is CASSLGRGTPLETQYF. The CDR3 DNA sequence: TGCGCCAGCAGCTTGGGCAGGGGGACCCCGCTGGAGACCCAGTACTTC.

The genes are TRBV29-1 and TRBJ2-5; TRBD1 is a possible D gene (6 bases). Trimming took off 7 bases at V and 5 bases at J, with 14 bases between the two ends. The CDR3 totals 12 residues. Germline V lookup: CDR1 SQVTM, CDR2 ANQGSEA. The CDR3 coding sequence is TGCAGCGCCATAGGGCAGGGGGAGACCCAGTACTTC. This sequence encodes CSAIGQGETQYF.

This clone has a single count. J is TRBJ1-1 and V is TRBV28, with 8 bases aligning to TRBD1. The CDR3 is made up of 14 amino acids. CDR1 MDHEN and CDR2 SYDVKM come from the germline V gene. J lost 4 bases, V lost 6 bases, and 7 bases had no gene match. The CDR3 nucleotides are TGTGCCAGCAGAACCACAGGGGGTCGCACTGAAGCTTTCTTT. Its protein is CASRTTGGRTEAFF. The complete variable domain, with remaining parts taken from reference TRBV28 and TRBJ1-1, reads DVKVTQSSRYLVKRTGEKVFLECVQDMDHENMFWYRQDPGLGLRLIYFSYDVKMKEKGDIPEGYSVSREKKERFSLILESASTNQTSMYLCASRTTGGRTEAFFGQGTRLTVV.

The genes are TRBV9 and TRBJ2-7, with 10 bases that match TRBD1. The CDR3 has 14 residues. V dropped 2 bases and J dropped 5; count of bases not matched to a gene: 4. Germline CDR1 reads SGDLS; CDR2 reads YYNGEE. The CDR3 here is CASSVRGTGDEQYF. DNA of the CDR3: TGTGCCAGCAGCGTTAGGGGGACAGGGGACGAGCAGTACTTC.

The rearrangement joins TRBV5-1 to TRBJ1-4; TRBD1 agrees at 8 bases. This CDR3 has 15 amino acids. Germline V gene data show CDR1 as SGHRS and CDR2 as YFSETQ. V lost 4 bases, J lost 5 bases, and 7 bases stayed unmatched. CDR3 amino acids: CASSRVGQGNEKLFF. Here the CDR3 DNA reads TGCGCCAGCAGCCGGGTCGGACAGGGAAATGAAAAACTGTTTTTT. Complete variable domain (other parts from reference TRBV5-1 and TRBJ1-4): KAGVTQTPRYLIKTRGQQVTLSCSPISGHRSVSWYQQTPGQGLQFLFEYFSETQRNKGNFPGRFSGRQFSNSRSEMNVSTLELGDSALYLCASSRVGQGNEKLFFGSGTQLSVL.

This clone has a single count. V is TRBV19 and J is TRBJ2-1, with D tentatively TRBD1 (6 bases). Germline assignment: CDR1 LNHDA and CDR2 SQIVND (reference sequence). V lost 3 bases and J 8 bases, leaving 11 bases between the germline ends. The CDR3 has 13 amino acids. This CDR3 is CASSIGTFHEQFF. The CDR3 DNA reads as TGTGCCAGTAGTATTGGGACATTCCATGAGCAGTTCTTC.